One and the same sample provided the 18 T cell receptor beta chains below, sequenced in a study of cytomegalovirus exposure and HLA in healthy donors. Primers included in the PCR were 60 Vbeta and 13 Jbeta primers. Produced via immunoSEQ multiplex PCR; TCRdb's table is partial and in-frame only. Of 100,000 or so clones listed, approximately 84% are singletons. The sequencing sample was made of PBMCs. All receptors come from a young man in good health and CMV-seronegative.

CDR3 nucleotide sequence: TGCGCCAGCAGCTGGACAGGGGGCAAGGCCAAAAACATTCAGTACTTC. Protein sequence: CASSWTGGKAKNIQYF. The rearrangement uses TRBV5-1 and TRBJ2-4, with 11 bases identical to TRBD1. With V trimmed by 3 bases and J by 1 base, 3 bases remained unmatched. CDR3 size: 16 residues. The germline gives CDR1 SGHRS, CDR2 YFSETQ.

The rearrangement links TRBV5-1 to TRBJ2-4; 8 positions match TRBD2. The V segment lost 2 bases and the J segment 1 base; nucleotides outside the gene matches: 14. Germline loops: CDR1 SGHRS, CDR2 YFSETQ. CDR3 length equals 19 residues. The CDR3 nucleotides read TGCGCCAGCAGCTTAGGCCGGGCCTTAGCGGGGAAGGCCAAAAACATTCAGTACTTC. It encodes CASSLGRALAGKAKNIQYF.

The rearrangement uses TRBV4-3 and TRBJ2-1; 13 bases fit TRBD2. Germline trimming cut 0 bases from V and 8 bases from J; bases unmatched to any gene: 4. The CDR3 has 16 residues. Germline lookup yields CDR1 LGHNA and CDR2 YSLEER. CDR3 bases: TGCGCCAGCAGCCAAGATAGCGGACTAGCGGGAGATGAGCAGTTCTTC. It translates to CASSQDSGLAGDEQFF.

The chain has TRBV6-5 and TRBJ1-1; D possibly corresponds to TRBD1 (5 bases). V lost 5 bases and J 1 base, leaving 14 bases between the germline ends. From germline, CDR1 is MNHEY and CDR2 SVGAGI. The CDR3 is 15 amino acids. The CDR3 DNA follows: TGTGCCAGCAGTCCCGCGGGGGGGTCGAACACTGAAGCTTTCTTT. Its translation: CASSPAGGSNTEAFF.

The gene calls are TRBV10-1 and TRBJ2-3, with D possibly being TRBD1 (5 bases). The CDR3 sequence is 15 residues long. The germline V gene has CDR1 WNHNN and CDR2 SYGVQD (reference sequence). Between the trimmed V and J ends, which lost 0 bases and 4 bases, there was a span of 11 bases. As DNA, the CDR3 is TGCGCCAGCAGTGAGTCGGTTGGGGCGCCAGATACGCAGTATTTT. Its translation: CASSESVGAPDTQYF.

CDR3 coding DNA: TGTGCCAGCAGTGACCGTATAGCGATGAACACCGGGGAGCTGTTTTTT. This translates into CASSDRIAMNTGELFF. This chain links TRBV6-4 with TRBJ2-2; TRBD2 might be the D (5 bases). The V end was cut by 2 bases, the J end by 1 base, with 11 bases between. The CDR3 has 16 amino acids. The germline gives CDR1 MRHNA, CDR2 SNTAGT.

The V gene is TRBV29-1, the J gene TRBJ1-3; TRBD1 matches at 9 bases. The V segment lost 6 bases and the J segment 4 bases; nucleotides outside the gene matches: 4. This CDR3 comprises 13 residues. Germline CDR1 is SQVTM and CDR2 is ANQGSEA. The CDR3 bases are TGCAGCGTGGCCGGGACAGGGGGAAACACCATATATTTT. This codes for CSVAGTGGNTIYF.

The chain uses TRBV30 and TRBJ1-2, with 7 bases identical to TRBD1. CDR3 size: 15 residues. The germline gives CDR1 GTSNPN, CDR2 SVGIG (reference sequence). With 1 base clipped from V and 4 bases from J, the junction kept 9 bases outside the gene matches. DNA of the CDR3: TGTGCCTGGAGTGGGGACGGACAGGAGGGCTATGGCTACACCTTC. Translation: CAWSGDGQEGYGYTF. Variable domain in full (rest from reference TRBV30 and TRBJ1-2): SQTIHQWPATLVQPVGSPLSLECTVEGTSNPNLYWYRQAAGRGLQLLFYSVGIGQISSEVPQNLSASRPQDRQFILSSKKLLLSDSGFYLCAWSGDGQEGYGYTFGSGTRLTVV.

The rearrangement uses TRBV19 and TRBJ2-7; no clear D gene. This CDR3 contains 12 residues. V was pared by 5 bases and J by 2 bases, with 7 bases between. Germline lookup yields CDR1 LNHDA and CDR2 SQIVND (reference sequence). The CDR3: CASSSGPYEQYF. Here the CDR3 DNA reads TGTGCCAGTAGTTCGGGTCCCTACGAGCAGTACTTC.

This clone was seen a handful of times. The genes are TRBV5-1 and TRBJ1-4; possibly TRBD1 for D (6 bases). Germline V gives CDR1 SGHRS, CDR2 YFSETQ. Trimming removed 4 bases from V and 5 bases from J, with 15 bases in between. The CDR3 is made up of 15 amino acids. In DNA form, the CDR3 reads TGCGCCAGCAGCCCCCTTCAGGGGTCGAATGAAAAACTGTTTTTT. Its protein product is CASSPLQGSNEKLFF. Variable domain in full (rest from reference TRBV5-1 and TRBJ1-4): KAGVTQTPRYLIKTRGQQVTLSCSPISGHRSVSWYQQTPGQGLQFLFEYFSETQRNKGNFPGRFSGRQFSNSRSEMNVSTLELGDSALYLCASSPLQGSNEKLFFGSGTQLSVL.

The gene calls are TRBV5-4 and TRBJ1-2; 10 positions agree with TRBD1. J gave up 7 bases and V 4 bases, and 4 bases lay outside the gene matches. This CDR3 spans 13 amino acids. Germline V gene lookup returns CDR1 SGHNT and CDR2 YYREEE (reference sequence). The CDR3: CASSPGTGVGYTF. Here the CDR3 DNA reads TGTGCCAGCAGCCCCGGGACAGGGGTTGGCTACACCTTC.

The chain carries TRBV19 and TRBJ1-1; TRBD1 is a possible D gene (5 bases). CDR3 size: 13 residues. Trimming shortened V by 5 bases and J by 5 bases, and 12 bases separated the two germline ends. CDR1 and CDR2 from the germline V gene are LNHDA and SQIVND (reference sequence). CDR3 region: CASSLGGGTEAFF. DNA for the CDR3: TGTGCCAGTAGTCTTGGGGGAGGTACTGAAGCTTTCTTT.

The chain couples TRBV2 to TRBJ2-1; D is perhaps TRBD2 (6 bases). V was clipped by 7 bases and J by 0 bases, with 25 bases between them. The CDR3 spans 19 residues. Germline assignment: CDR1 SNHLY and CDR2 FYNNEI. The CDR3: CASTLPGLTSGSSYNEQFF. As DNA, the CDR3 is TGTGCCAGCACCCTCCCGGGACTTACCTCAGGGAGCTCCTACAATGAGCAGTTCTTC.

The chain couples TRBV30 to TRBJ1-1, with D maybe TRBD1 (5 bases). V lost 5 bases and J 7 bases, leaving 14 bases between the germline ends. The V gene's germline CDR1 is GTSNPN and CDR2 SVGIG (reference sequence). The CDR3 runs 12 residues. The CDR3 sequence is CAWGGTLGEAFF. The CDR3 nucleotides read TGTGCCTGGGGGGGGACTCTGGGTGAAGCTTTCTTT.

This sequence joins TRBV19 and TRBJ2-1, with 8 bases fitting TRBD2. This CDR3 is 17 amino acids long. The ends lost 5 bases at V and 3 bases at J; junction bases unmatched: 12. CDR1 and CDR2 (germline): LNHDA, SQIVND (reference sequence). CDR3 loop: CASSPRAASGRYNEQFF. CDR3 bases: TGTGCCAGTAGTCCACGCGCGGCTAGCGGGCGCTACAATGAGCAGTTCTTC. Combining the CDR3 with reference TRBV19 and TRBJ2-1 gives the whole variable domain DGGITQSPKYLFRKEGQNVTLSCEQNLNHDAMYWYRQDPGQGLRLIYYSQIVNDFQKGDIAEGYSVSREKKESFPLTVTSAQKNPTAFYLCASSPRAASGRYNEQFFGPGTRLTVL.

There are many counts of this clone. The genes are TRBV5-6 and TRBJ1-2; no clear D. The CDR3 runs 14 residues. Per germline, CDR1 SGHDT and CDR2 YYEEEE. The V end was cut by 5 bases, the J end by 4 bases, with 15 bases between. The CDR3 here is CASRAPAGSYGYTF. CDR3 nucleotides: TGTGCCAGCAGGGCGCCAGCGGGGTCCTATGGCTACACCTTC.

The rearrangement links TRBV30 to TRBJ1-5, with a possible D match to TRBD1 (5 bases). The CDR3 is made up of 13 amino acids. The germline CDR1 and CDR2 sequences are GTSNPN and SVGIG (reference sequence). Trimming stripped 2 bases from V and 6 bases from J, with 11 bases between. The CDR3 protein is CAWSKTDGQPQHF. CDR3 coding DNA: TGTGCCTGGAGTAAGACAGACGGTCAGCCCCAGCATTTT.

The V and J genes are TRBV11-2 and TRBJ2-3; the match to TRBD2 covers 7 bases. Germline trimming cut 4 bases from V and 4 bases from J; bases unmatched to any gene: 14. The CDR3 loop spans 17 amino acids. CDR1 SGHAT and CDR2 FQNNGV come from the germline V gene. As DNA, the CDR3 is TGTGCCAGCAGCTCCCTTTTTGGGAGGGTTGATCCAGATACGCAGTATTTT. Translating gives CASSSLFGRVDPDTQYF.